These 15 T cell receptor beta chains share one sample of origin, sequenced in a study of T-cell reconstitution after alpha-beta-depleted transplantation in children. Construction of the TCRbeta library involved unique molecular identifiers. A single record per CDR3 protein comes from TCRdb applying MiXCR to the PCR reads. The table lists over 550,000 distinct CDR3 sequences, about 11% of them singletons, with 3.5% to 5% in the top ten. The sequenced sample was PBMCs from the stem cell graft donor, obtained from the stem cell graft. The receptors come from a human donor who donated a stem cell graft to a child with acute myeloid leukemia.

The chain combines TRBV14 with TRBJ2-2; a weak D match, TRBD1 (5 bases). With 1 base removed from V and 4 bases from J, the gap between germline ends came to 10 bases. Germline CDR1 SGHDN, CDR2 FVKESK. CDR3 size: 15 residues. The CDR3 bases are TGTGCCAGCAGCCAAGTCCAGGGCCGCACCGGGGAGCTGTTTTTT. The encoded protein is CASSQVQGRTGELFF.

The J gene is TRBJ2-1, the V gene TRBV5-5; unclear D gene. The germline gives CDR1 SGHKS, CDR2 YYEKEE (reference sequence). The ends were cut back, 2 bases at V and 7 bases at J, with 16 bases in the middle. CDR3 length: 15 amino acids. CDR3 in DNA: TGTGCCAGCAGCTTTCAGCAGACGATGCGGAATGAGCAGTTCTTC. The encoded protein is CASSFQQTMRNEQFF. The full variable domain, rest sourced from reference TRBV5-5 and TRBJ2-1, is DAGVTQSPTHLIKTRGQQVTLRCSPISGHKSVSWYQQVLGQGPQFIFQYYEKEERGRGNFPDRFSARQFPNYSSELNVNALLLGDSALYLCASSFQQTMRNEQFFGPGTRLTVL.

There are many counts of this clonotype. The V and J genes are TRBV5-1 and TRBJ2-7, with 8 bases identical to TRBD2. V dropped 4 bases and J dropped 2; count of bases not matched to a gene: 2. The CDR3 loop spans 13 amino acids. Per the germline V gene, CDR1 is SGHRS and CDR2 is YFSETQ. The CDR3 sequence: CASSPSGPYEQYF. The CDR3 nucleotides are TGCGCCAGCAGCCCTAGCGGGCCCTACGAGCAGTACTTC.

This chain joins TRBV10-3 and TRBJ2-3; 12 bases are shared with TRBD2. Germline V gene data show CDR1 as ENHRY and CDR2 as SYGVKD. V shed 8 bases, J shed 0 bases, and the junction held 6 bases outside the gene matches. This CDR3 is 16 amino acids long. The CDR3 here is CAISGTSGSSTDTQYF. CDR3 sequence (DNA): TGTGCCATCTCGGGGACTAGCGGGTCTAGCACAGATACGCAGTATTTT.

J is TRBJ1-2 and V is TRBV7-9; D perhaps matches TRBD1 (5 bases). In germline, CDR1 is SEHNR, CDR2 FQNEAQ (reference sequence). Trimming left V 0 bases short and J 6 bases short, with 14 bases between. There are 15 residues in the CDR3. The CDR3 nucleotides are TGTGCCAGCAGCTTAGCGCAAGGGACTCAGCATGGCTACACCTTC. Translated: CASSLAQGTQHGYTF.

This clonotype came up many times. The CDR3 nucleotides are TGCGCCAGCAGCCAAGAGGGGGTCGGGTCGAACACAGATACGCAGTATTTT. Translating it yields CASSQEGVGSNTDTQYF. The V call is TRBV4-3, the J call TRBJ2-3, with D possibly being TRBD1 or TRBD2 (5 bases each). The CDR3 extends over 17 amino acids. CDR1 LGHNA and CDR2 YSLEER come from the germline V gene. The V end was cut by 0 bases, the J end by 2 bases, with 15 bases between.

This clonotype showed up many times. The CDR3 spells CASRGLAGVLNTGELFF. CDR3 nucleotide sequence: TGTGCCAGCAGGGGACTAGCGGGAGTACTTAACACCGGGGAGCTGTTTTTT. The chain joins TRBV28 to TRBJ2-2; 14 bases fit TRBD2. This CDR3 region has 17 residues. Germline V gene lookup returns CDR1 MDHEN and CDR2 SYDVKM. V dropped 6 bases and J dropped 2; count of bases not matched to a gene: 5.

This clonotype was seen at least ten times. The chain is built from TRBV20-1 and TRBJ2-7; D is uncertain. The CDR3 totals 14 residues. In germline, CDR1 is DFQATT, CDR2 SNEGSKA (reference sequence). Trimming left V 0 bases short and J 2 bases short, with 11 bases between. The CDR3 loop is CSARDGDRTYEQYF. DNA for the CDR3: TGCAGTGCTAGAGATGGGGATAGGACCTACGAGCAGTACTTC.

The chain's CDR3 is CASTRRGQGDNQPQHF. CDR3 coding DNA: TGTGCCAGCACCCGGAGGGGACAGGGGGACAATCAGCCCCAGCATTTT. The chain has TRBV27 and TRBJ1-5, with TRBD1 matching over 11 bases. CDR1 is MNHEY, CDR2 SMNVEV, per germline (reference sequence). Trimming cost V 7 bases and J 3 bases; bases outside gene matches: 8. The CDR3 sequence is 16 residues long.

This clonotype was counted many times. The genes are TRBV5-1 and TRBJ1-1, with unresolved D. The CDR3 length is 13 residues. The germline V gene encodes CDR1 SGHRS and CDR2 YFSETQ. Trimming stripped 4 bases from V and 3 bases from J, with 10 bases between. The CDR3 reads CASSARRDTEAFF. CDR3 nucleotides: TGCGCCAGCAGCGCTCGGCGGGACACTGAAGCTTTCTTT.

As DNA, the CDR3 is TGTGCCTGGAGGGGGGATTCGGCCAAAAACATTCAGTACTTC. Its protein is CAWRGDSAKNIQYF. V usage is TRBV30 and J usage is TRBJ2-4; D might be TRBD1 or TRBD2, each matching 5 bases. The CDR3 runs 14 residues. Germline V gene lookup returns CDR1 GTSNPN and CDR2 SVGIG (reference sequence). V gave up 3 bases and J gave up 1 base, with 10 bases separating them.

There are many counts of this clonotype. The chain couples TRBV6-5 to TRBJ1-1; D possibly corresponds to TRBD1 (6 bases). This CDR3 comprises 15 residues. V lost 4 bases, J lost 2 bases, and 14 bases lay in between. From germline, CDR1 is MNHEY and CDR2 SVGAGI. The CDR3 coding sequence is TGTGCCAGCAGTTCCCAGGGGCGCGTCAACACTGAAGCTTTCTTT. Translating it yields CASSSQGRVNTEAFF.

This clonotype showed up many times. J is TRBJ2-1 and V is TRBV29-1; perhaps D is TRBD1 or TRBD2 (5 bases each). The CDR3 loop spans 11 amino acids. The germline V and J ends were trimmed by 7 bases and 10 bases, with 14 bases remaining between them. Germline values: CDR1 SQVTM, CDR2 ANQGSEA. CDR3 loop: CSGRPGREQFF. CDR3 nucleotides: TGCAGCGGAAGACCGGGACGAGAGCAGTTCTTC.

The table lists this clonotype with a few counts. The rearrangement links TRBV7-9 to TRBJ1-1; D perhaps matches TRBD1 (6 bases). The CDR3 is 15 residues long. Trimming took 1 base from V and 0 from J, leaving 9 bases between them. From germline, CDR1 is SEHNR and CDR2 FQNEAQ (reference sequence). DNA of the CDR3: TGTGCCAGCAGCTTAGAAGACAGGCTGAACACTGAAGCTTTCTTT. Translating gives CASSLEDRLNTEAFF. Complete variable domain (other parts from reference TRBV7-9 and TRBJ1-1): DTGVSQNPRHKITKRGQNVTFRCDPISEHNRLYWYRQTLGQGPEFLTYFQNEAQLEKSRLLSDRFSAERPKGSFSTLEIQRTEQGDSAMYLCASSLEDRLNTEAFFGQGTRLTVV.

The genes are TRBV12-3 or TRBV12-4 and TRBJ2-1, with 8 bases identical to TRBD2. The CDR3 consists of 15 residues. V was pared by 6 bases and J by 9 bases, with 13 bases of the junction left unmatched. CDR3 sequence reads: CASRTGRAGSGEQFF. The CDR3 DNA sequence: TGTGCCAGCAGGACCGGGAGGGCCGGATCTGGTGAGCAGTTCTTC.